Below, 10 T cell receptor beta chains from the same sample are listed, as sequenced in a study of T cell changes during pregnancy in multiple sclerosis. The assay was immunoSEQ multiplex PCR, and TCRdb's table has in-frame clones only and misses some. Found here are roughly 24,000 clones, around 90% of them singletons; the top ten hold under 1.1%. The specimen comprised CD4+ T cells from peripheral blood mononuclear cells, sampled in the second trimester of pregnancy. The source of these receptors is a female donor in good health, enrolled as a control in a pregnancy study.

This clone appeared a few times. The rearrangement uses TRBV5-1 and TRBJ2-3, with 8 positions matching TRBD1. The V gene's germline CDR1 is SGHRS and CDR2 YFSETQ. The CDR3 runs 16 residues. J lost 5 bases, V lost 4 bases, and 12 bases had no gene match. The CDR3, as DNA: TGCGCCAGCAGCCCCCTCCCGGCAGGGGGCGGAGATACGCAGTATTTT. Amino acid sequence: CASSPLPAGGGDTQYF. The full variable domain, rest sourced from reference TRBV5-1 and TRBJ2-3, is KAGVTQTPRYLIKTRGQQVTLSCSPISGHRSVSWYQQTPGQGLQFLFEYFSETQRNKGNFPGRFSGRQFSNSRSEMNVSTLELGDSALYLCASSPLPAGGGDTQYFGPGTRLTVL.

The gene calls are TRBV5-1 and TRBJ1-6, with 7 nucleotides matching TRBD1. CDR1 is SGHRS, CDR2 YFSETQ, per germline. CDR3 size: 15 residues. J gave up 3 bases and V 3 bases, and 3 bases lay outside the gene matches. The DNA for the CDR3 is TGCGCCAGCAGCTGGGGGACAGTCTATAATTCACCCCTCCACTTT. Translating it yields CASSWGTVYNSPLHF.

The V and J genes are TRBV10-3 and TRBJ2-5, with 8 bases that match TRBD2. There are 15 residues in the CDR3. The V and J ends lost 5 bases and 5 bases, in that order; junction bases with no gene match: 10. From germline, CDR1 is ENHRY and CDR2 SYGVKD. The CDR3 here is CAISYDSSGGETQYF. In DNA, the CDR3 is TGTGCCATCAGTTATGACAGCTCGGGGGGGGAGACCCAGTACTTC.

The rearrangement uses TRBV2 and TRBJ2-1; TRBD2 matches 11 bases. Germline CDR1 reads SNHLY; CDR2 reads FYNNEI. V lost 5 bases and J lost 4; bases outside the gene matches: 4. CDR3 length equals 15 residues. The CDR3 spells CASSSTSGEYNEQFF. The CDR3 region has the DNA TGTGCCAGCAGTTCGACTAGCGGGGAGTACAATGAGCAGTTCTTC.

The chain couples TRBV12-5 to TRBJ2-1; TRBD2 agrees at 13 bases. Trimming cost V 0 bases and J 4 bases; bases outside gene matches: 9. Germline V CDR1 and CDR2: LGHNT, FRNRAP. The CDR3 length is 19 residues. For the CDR3, the DNA is TGTGCTAGTGGTTTGGTACTGGCCTCGGGACTAGCGGGGTACAATGAGCAGTTCTTC. It encodes CASGLVLASGLAGYNEQFF.

This clone came up once. V usage is TRBV28 and J usage is TRBJ1-2; 10 bases are a match to TRBD1. Germline V lookup: CDR1 MDHEN, CDR2 SYDVKM. The length of the CDR3 is 14 residues. V was clipped by 5 bases and J by 8 bases; unmatched bases: 8. The CDR3 sequence is CASSLTGGESGYTF. The CDR3 bases are TGTGCCAGCAGTCTGACAGGGGGCGAATCGGGCTACACCTTC.

With regard to this clone: The conserved phenylalanine or tryptophan is not found at the CDR3 terminus, so this likely reflects a read error. The limits of the CDR3 on the DNA are not certain, so only TCRdb's listed CDR3 is given. The CDR3 reads CASSRHSVI. The chain has TRBV14 and TRBJ2-7; TRBD1, the table's D call, lacks a check against the DNA. CDR1 SGHDN and CDR2 FVKESK come from the germline V gene. Ends included, the CDR3 has 9 residues.

The V gene is TRBV9, the J gene TRBJ2-1; D is unresolved. The CDR3 has 14 residues. The germline CDR1 and CDR2 sequences are SGDLS and YYNGEE. The ends were cut back, 0 bases at V and 15 bases at J, with 19 bases in the middle. CDR3 residues: CASSVEPSYPELFF. In DNA form, the CDR3 reads TGTGCCAGCAGCGTAGAGCCATCCTACCCCGAGTTGTTCTTC. Full variable domain (missing parts from reference TRBV9 and TRBJ2-1): DSGVTQTPKHLITATGQRVTLRCSPRSGDLSVYWYQQSLDQGLQFLIQYYNGEERAKGNILERFSAQQFPDLHSELNLSSLELGDSALYFCASSVEPSYPELFFGPGTRLTVL.

The gene calls are TRBV6-4 and TRBJ2-5; 8 bases are shared with TRBD2. The V and J ends lost 3 bases and 11 bases, in that order; junction bases with no gene match: 11. The germline CDR1 and CDR2 sequences are MRHNA and SNTAGT. The CDR3 covers 14 residues. CDR3 in amino acids: CASSESGGAGTQYF. As DNA, the CDR3 is TGTGCCAGCAGTGAATCCGGGGGGGCAGGGACTCAGTACTTC.

V gene TRBV18 combines with J gene TRBJ1-4; no clear D. The CDR3 loop spans 16 amino acids. The germline V gene encodes CDR1 KGHSH and CDR2 LQKENI. V dropped 3 bases and J dropped 5 bases, with 16 bases sitting between them. The CDR3 loop reads CASSPGNGDLNEKLFF. For the CDR3, the DNA is TGTGCCAGCTCACCCGGTAACGGGGATTTAAATGAAAAACTGTTTTTT.